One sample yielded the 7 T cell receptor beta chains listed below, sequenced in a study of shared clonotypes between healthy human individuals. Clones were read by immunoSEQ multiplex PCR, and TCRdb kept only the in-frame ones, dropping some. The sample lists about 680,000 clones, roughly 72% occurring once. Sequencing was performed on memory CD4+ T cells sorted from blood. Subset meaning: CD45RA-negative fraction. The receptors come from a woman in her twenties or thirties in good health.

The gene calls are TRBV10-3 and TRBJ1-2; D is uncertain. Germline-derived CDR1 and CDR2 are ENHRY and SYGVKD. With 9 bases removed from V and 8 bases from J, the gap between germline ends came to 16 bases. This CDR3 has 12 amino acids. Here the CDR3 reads CAMADRLKGYTF. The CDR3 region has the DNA TGTGCCATGGCAGACCGGTTGAAGGGCTACACCTTC.

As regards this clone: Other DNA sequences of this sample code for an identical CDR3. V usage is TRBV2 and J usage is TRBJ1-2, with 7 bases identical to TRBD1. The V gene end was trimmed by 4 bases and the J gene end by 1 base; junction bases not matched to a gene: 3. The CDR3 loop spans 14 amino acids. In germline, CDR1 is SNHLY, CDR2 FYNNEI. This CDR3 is CASSGGQVNYGYTF. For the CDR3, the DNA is TGTGCCAGCAGTGGCGGACAGGTTAACTATGGCTACACCTTC.

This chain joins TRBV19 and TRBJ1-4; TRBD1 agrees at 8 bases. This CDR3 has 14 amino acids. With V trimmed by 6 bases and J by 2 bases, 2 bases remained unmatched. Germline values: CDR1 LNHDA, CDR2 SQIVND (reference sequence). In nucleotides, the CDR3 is TGTGCCAGTAGCAGGGGGCGGACTAATGAAAAACTGTTTTTT. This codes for CASSRGRTNEKLFF.

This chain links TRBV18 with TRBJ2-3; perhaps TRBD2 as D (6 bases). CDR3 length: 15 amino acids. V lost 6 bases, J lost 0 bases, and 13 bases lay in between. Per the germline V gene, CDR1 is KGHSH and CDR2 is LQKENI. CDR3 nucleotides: TGTGCCAGCTCCTTTGGCGGGACTAGCACAGATACGCAGTATTTT. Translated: CASSFGGTSTDTQYF.

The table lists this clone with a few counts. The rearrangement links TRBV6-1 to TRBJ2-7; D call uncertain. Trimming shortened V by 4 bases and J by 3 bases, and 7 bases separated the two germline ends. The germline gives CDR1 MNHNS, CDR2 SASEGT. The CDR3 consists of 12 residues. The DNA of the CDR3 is TGTGCCAGCAGTGCGGACCTCTACGAGCAGTACTTC. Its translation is CASSADLYEQYF.

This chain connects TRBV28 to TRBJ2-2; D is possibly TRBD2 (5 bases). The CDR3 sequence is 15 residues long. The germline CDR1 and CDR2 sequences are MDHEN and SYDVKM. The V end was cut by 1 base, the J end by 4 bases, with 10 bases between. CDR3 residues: CASSLLVGSTGELFF. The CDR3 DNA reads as TGTGCCAGCAGTTTATTAGTGGGGAGCACCGGGGAGCTGTTTTTT.

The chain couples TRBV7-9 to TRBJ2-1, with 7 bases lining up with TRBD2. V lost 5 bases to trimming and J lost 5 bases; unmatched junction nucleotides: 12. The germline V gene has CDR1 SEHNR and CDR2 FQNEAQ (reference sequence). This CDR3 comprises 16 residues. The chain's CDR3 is CASSRGSGLGNNEQFF. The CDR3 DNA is TGTGCCAGCAGCAGAGGTAGCGGGTTAGGGAACAATGAGCAGTTCTTC.